These 22 T cell receptor beta chains were all obtained from the same sample, sequenced in a study of pediatric ulcerative colitis (dated by TCRdb to between 2018 and 2021). Library preparation used the immunoSEQ multiplex PCR assay. This immuneACCESS table, as held by TCRdb, lists in-frame sequences with V and J called but not all clones. Of the missing ones, under half trace to an unresolved V gene in checked studies; the others have no known cause. This sample lists 60,000 or so clones; around 80% were detected once. The top ten constitute roughly 5.2% of the sample. Sample: blood. The receptor source for this set is a boy younger than 18 with moderate ulcerative colitis.

The V call is TRBV6-1, the J call TRBJ1-2, with 8 bases lining up with TRBD1. V lost 8 bases, J lost 6 bases, and 8 bases stayed unmatched. The CDR3 sequence is 13 residues long. Germline CDR1 is MNHNS and CDR2 is SASEGT. CDR3 loop: CASRTWTGNGYTF. The DNA for the CDR3 is TGTGCCAGCCGCACATGGACAGGGAATGGCTACACCTTC.

The genes are TRBV29-1 and TRBJ2-7; 8 nucleotides align to TRBD1. Per the germline V gene, CDR1 is SQVTM and CDR2 is ANQGSEA. Unmatched junction bases numbered 11, after V lost 6 bases and J lost 4 bases. This CDR3 contains 14 residues. The CDR3 region has the DNA TGCAGCGTGGGATCAGGGGGCTCAGGATACGAGCAGTACTTC. Its translation is CSVGSGGSGYEQYF.

This clone was observed once. The rearrangement joins TRBV7-6 to TRBJ2-2, with D perhaps TRBD2 (6 bases). Germline values: CDR1 SGHVS, CDR2 FNYEAQ. Deletions cut 5 bases from V and 9 bases from J, with 13 bases between. The CDR3 is made up of 13 amino acids. CDR3 in amino acids: CASSEGLTRELFF. In DNA, the CDR3 is TGTGCCAGCAGCGAGGGACTTACGAGGGAGCTGTTTTTT.

The rearrangement joins TRBV18 to TRBJ2-1; 9 bases fit TRBD2. The trim removed 6 bases at V and 3 bases at J, leaving 3 bases unmatched. The CDR3 length is 14 residues. Germline loops: CDR1 KGHSH, CDR2 LQKENI. The CDR3 nucleotides are TGTGCCAGCTCGAAGCGGGGGGACTACAATGAGCAGTTCTTC. Amino acids: CASSKRGDYNEQFF. Full variable domain (missing parts from reference TRBV18 and TRBJ2-1): NAGVMQNPRHLVRRRGQEARLRCSPMKGHSHVYWYRQLPEEGLKFMVYLQKENIIDESGMPKERFSAEFPKEGPSILRIQQVVRGDSAAYFCASSKRGDYNEQFFGPGTRLTVL.

V is TRBV2 and J is TRBJ1-3; D uncertain. The germline gives CDR1 SNHLY, CDR2 FYNNEI. With 4 bases removed from V and 0 bases from J, the gap between germline ends came to 10 bases. The CDR3 extends over 15 amino acids. CDR3 sequence reads: CASSAPGFSGNTIYF. CDR3 DNA sequence: TGTGCCAGCAGTGCACCAGGCTTCTCTGGAAACACCATATATTTT. The whole variable domain, filled in from reference TRBV2 and TRBJ1-3, reads EPEVTQTPSHQVTQMGQEVILRCVPISNHLYFYWYRQILGQKVEFLVSFYNNEISEKSEIFDDQFSVERPDGSNFTLKIRSTKLEDSAMYFCASSAPGFSGNTIYFGEGSWLTVV.

The chain employs TRBV5-1 and TRBJ2-3; 15 bases align to TRBD2. The length of the CDR3 is 18 residues. Germline loops: CDR1 SGHRS, CDR2 YFSETQ. V lost 4 bases to trimming and J lost 1 base; unmatched junction nucleotides: 7. The CDR3 sequence: CASSPGTSGRSGTDTQYF. CDR3 sequence (DNA): TGCGCCAGCAGCCCCGGGACTAGCGGGAGGTCTGGCACAGATACGCAGTATTTT.

The rearrangement uses TRBV7-2 and TRBJ2-1, with 13 positions matching TRBD2. The CDR3 has 16 amino acids. The V segment lost 5 bases and the J segment 8 bases; nucleotides outside the gene matches: 9. Germline V CDR1 and CDR2: SGHTA, FQGNSA. CDR3 sequence (DNA): TGTGCCAGCAGCCCTACGACTAGCGGGAGGTGGTATGAGCAGTTCTTC. It encodes CASSPTTSGRWYEQFF.

This clone showed up just a few times. The J gene is TRBJ2-2, the V gene TRBV5-4; 13 nucleotides line up with TRBD2. Germline V CDR1 and CDR2: SGHNT, YYREEE (reference sequence). V lost 4 bases to trimming and J lost 6 bases; unmatched junction nucleotides: 15. This CDR3 has 19 residues. This chain's CDR3 is CASSPGPGLAGRRAGELFF. The CDR3 bases are TGTGCCAGCAGCCCGGGACCGGGACTAGCGGGAAGGAGGGCCGGGGAGCTGTTTTTT.

The chain is built from TRBV2 and TRBJ2-1; D remains ambiguous. Germline V gene data show CDR1 as SNHLY and CDR2 as FYNNEI. The germline V and J ends were trimmed by 6 bases and 10 bases, with 22 bases remaining between them. CDR3 length: 15 residues. The CDR3 sequence is CASRGDSPRMSEQFF. The CDR3 DNA reads TGTGCCAGCAGGGGTGACTCACCCCGGATGTCGGAGCAGTTCTTC.

The chain employs TRBV5-6 and TRBJ2-7, with 9 bases matching TRBD2. The junction had 3 bases not matched to a gene; V was cut back by 1 base and J by 4 bases. Germline V lookup: CDR1 SGHDT, CDR2 YYEEEE. CDR3 length equals 14 residues. The CDR3 coding sequence is TGTGCCAGCAGCTTGCAGGCGGGGGGGTACGAGCAGTACTTC. The encoded protein is CASSLQAGGYEQYF.

This chain connects TRBV7-6 to TRBJ1-6, with no clear D. CDR3 length equals 15 residues. CDR1 and CDR2 (germline): SGHVS, FNYEAQ. The V end lost 2 bases, the J end lost 10 bases, and 15 bases lay between the germline ends. As DNA, the CDR3 is TGTGCCAGCAGCTTATACGAGGGAACGGGATCACCCCTCCACTTT. Amino acids: CASSLYEGTGSPLHF.

The gene calls are TRBV14 and TRBJ2-1; weak D call: TRBD2 (6 bases). CDR1 and CDR2 from the germline V gene are SGHDN and FVKESK. The V and J ends lost 3 bases and 0 bases respectively, with 15 bases between them. The CDR3 extends over 17 amino acids. DNA of the CDR3: TGTGCCAGCAGCCAGGGGACTGGACGGTTCTCCTACAATGAGCAGTTCTTC. Translating it yields CASSQGTGRFSYNEQFF.

V gene TRBV5-6 combines with J gene TRBJ2-7; 8 bases map to TRBD2. With V trimmed by 3 bases and J by 4 bases, 18 bases remained unmatched. The CDR3 has 18 residues. The germline gives CDR1 SGHDT, CDR2 YYEEEE. The CDR3 DNA reads as TGTGCCAGCAGCTCGACCGGGACTAGTGCGGGAATAAGTTACGAGCAGTACTTC. Protein product: CASSSTGTSAGISYEQYF.

The chain uses TRBV9 and TRBJ2-7; 7 nucleotides match TRBD1. Unmatched junction bases numbered 5, after V lost 4 bases and J lost 7 bases. The CDR3 runs to 12 residues. Germline V gene sequence: CDR1 SGDLS, CDR2 YYNGEE. In DNA, the CDR3 is TGTGCCAGCAGCACGCGACAGGGAGAGCAGTACTTC. This codes for CASSTRQGEQYF.

V and J are TRBV5-5 and TRBJ1-2; D ambiguous. CDR3 length: 13 amino acids. Germline values: CDR1 SGHKS, CDR2 YYEKEE (reference sequence). Deletions cut 4 bases from V and 3 bases from J, with 10 bases between. CDR3 sequence: CASSILPDYGYTF. The CDR3 bases are TGTGCCAGCAGCATTCTACCGGACTATGGCTACACCTTC.

The J gene is TRBJ2-1, the V gene TRBV18; D is ambiguous. The germline V and J ends were trimmed by 5 bases and 0 bases, with 14 bases remaining between them. This CDR3 has 16 amino acids. CDR1 KGHSH and CDR2 LQKENI come from the germline V gene. The CDR3 DNA reads TGTGCCAGCTCATCCCTTTCCACGAGCTCCTACAATGAGCAGTTCTTC. It yields the protein CASSSLSTSSYNEQFF.

The chain combines TRBV19 with TRBJ2-1; TRBD1 aligns across 11 bases. The CDR3 consists of 15 residues. V lost 8 bases to trimming and J lost 1 base; unmatched junction nucleotides: 4. The germline gives CDR1 LNHDA, CDR2 SQIVND (reference sequence). The CDR3 here is CASQDRGRSYNEQFF. The CDR3 coding sequence is TGTGCCAGTCAGGACAGGGGGCGATCCTACAATGAGCAGTTCTTC.

This rearrangement joins TRBV29-1 to TRBJ2-2, with D possibly being TRBD2 (6 bases). Germline CDR1 reads SQVTM; CDR2 reads ANQGSEA. The CDR3 is 14 residues long. Trimming took off 6 bases at V and 0 bases at J, with 11 bases between the two ends. The CDR3 here is CSVLSGPNTGELFF. CDR3 nucleotide sequence: TGCAGCGTCCTAAGCGGGCCGAACACCGGGGAGCTGTTTTTT.

This rearrangement joins TRBV12-5 to TRBJ1-1; D is undetermined. CDR3 length equals 10 residues. V was shortened by 6 bases and J by 7 bases, with 6 bases between the two germline ends. Per germline, CDR1 LGHNT and CDR2 FRNRAP. CDR3 in amino acids: CASGDGEAFF. The CDR3 coding sequence is TGTGCTAGTGGGGACGGTGAAGCTTTCTTT.

The chain couples TRBV7-9 to TRBJ2-1; 8 bases line up with TRBD1. This CDR3 spans 14 amino acids. Trimming at V came to 5 bases and at J to 8 bases, leaving 8 bases not matched to a gene. Germline assignment: CDR1 SEHNR and CDR2 FQNEAQ (reference sequence). For the CDR3, the DNA is TGTGCCAGCAGCCTAGTGCCAGGGGGCGATGAGCAGTTCTTC. Amino acid sequence: CASSLVPGGDEQFF. The variable domain in full, with the rest retrieved from reference TRBV7-9 and TRBJ2-1, is DTGVSQNPRHKITKRGQNVTFRCDPISEHNRLYWYRQTLGQGPEFLTYFQNEAQLEKSRLLSDRFSAERPKGSFSTLEIQRTEQGDSAMYLCASSLVPGGDEQFFGPGTRLTVL.

The CDR3 DNA is TGTGCCAGCAGCCCAACCGGACAGGACTTGTATGGCTACACCTTC. This sequence encodes CASSPTGQDLYGYTF. The chain carries TRBV7-3 and TRBJ1-2; 7 nucleotides match TRBD1. This CDR3 comprises 15 residues. J lost 5 bases, V lost 5 bases, and 11 bases had no gene match. CDR1 and CDR2 from the germline V gene are SGHTA and FQGTGA.

The chain uses TRBV11-2 and TRBJ2-7; no clear D. The ends were cut back, 6 bases at V and 0 bases at J, with 18 bases in the middle. This CDR3 is built from 16 residues. CDR1 is SGHAT and CDR2 is FQNNGV in the germline V gene. The CDR3 is CASSGSMAWSSYEQYF. The CDR3 DNA follows: TGTGCCAGCAGTGGAAGCATGGCATGGAGCTCCTACGAGCAGTACTTC.